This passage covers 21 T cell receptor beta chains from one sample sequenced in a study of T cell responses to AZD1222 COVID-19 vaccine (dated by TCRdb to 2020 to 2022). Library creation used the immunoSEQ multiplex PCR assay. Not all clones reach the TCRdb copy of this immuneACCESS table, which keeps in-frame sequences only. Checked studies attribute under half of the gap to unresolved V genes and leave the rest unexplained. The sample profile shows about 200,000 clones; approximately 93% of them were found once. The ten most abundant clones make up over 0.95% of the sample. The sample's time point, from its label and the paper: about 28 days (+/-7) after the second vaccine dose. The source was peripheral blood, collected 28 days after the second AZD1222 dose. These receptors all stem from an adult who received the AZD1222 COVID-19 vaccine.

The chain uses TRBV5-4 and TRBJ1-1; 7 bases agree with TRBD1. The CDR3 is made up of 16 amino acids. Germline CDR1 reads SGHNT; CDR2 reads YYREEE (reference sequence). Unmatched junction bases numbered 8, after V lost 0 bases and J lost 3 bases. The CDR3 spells CASSLAPRQGDTEAFF. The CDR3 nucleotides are TGTGCCAGCAGCTTGGCACCAAGGCAGGGGGACACTGAAGCTTTCTTT.

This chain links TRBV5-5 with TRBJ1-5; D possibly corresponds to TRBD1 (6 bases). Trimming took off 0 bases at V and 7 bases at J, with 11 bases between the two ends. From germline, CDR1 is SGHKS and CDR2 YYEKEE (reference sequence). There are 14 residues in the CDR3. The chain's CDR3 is CASSLAGAGQPQHF. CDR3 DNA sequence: TGTGCCAGCAGCTTGGCAGGGGCTGGGCAGCCCCAGCATTTT.

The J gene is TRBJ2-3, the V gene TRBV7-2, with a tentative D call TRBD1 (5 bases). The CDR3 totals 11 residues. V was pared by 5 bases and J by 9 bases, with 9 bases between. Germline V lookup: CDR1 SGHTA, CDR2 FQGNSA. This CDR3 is CASSPWGTQYF. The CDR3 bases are TGTGCCAGCAGCCCCTGGGGCACGCAGTATTTT.

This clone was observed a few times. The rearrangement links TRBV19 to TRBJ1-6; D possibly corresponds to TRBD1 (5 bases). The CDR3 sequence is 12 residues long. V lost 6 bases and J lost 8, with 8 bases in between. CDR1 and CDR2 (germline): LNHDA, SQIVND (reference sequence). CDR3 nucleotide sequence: TGTGCCAGTAGACTCAGGGATTCACCCCTCCACTTT. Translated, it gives CASRLRDSPLHF.

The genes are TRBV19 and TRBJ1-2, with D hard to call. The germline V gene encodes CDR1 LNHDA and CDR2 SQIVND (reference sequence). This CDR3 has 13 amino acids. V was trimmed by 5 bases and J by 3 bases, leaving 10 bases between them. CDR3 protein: CASSPGPDYGYTF. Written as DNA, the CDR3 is TGTGCCAGTAGTCCCGGGCCTGACTATGGCTACACCTTC.

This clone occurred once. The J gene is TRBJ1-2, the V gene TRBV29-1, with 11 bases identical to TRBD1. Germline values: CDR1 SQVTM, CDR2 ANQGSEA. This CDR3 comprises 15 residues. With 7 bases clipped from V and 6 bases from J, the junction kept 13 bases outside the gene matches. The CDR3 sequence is CSAGVPDRGRDGYTF. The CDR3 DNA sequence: TGCAGCGCTGGTGTCCCGGACAGGGGGCGGGATGGCTACACCTTC.

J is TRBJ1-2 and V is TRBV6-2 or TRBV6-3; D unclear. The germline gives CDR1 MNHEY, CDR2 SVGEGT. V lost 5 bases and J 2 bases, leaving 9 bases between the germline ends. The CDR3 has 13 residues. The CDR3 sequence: CASSSQNNYGYTF. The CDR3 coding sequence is TGTGCCAGCAGTAGTCAGAACAACTATGGCTACACCTTC.

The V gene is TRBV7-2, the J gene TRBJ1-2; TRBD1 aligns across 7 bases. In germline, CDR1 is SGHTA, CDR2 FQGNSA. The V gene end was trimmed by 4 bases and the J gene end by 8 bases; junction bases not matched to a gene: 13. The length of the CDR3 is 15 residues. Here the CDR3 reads CASSYPGQKVGGYTF. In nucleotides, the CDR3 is TGTGCCAGCAGCTACCCGGGACAGAAGGTTGGGGGCTACACCTTC.

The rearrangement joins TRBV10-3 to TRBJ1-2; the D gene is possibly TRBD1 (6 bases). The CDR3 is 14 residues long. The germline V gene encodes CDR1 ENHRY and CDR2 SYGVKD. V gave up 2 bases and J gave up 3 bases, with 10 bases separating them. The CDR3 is CAISEETGYYGYTF. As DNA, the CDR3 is TGTGCCATCAGTGAGGAGACAGGATACTATGGCTACACCTTC.

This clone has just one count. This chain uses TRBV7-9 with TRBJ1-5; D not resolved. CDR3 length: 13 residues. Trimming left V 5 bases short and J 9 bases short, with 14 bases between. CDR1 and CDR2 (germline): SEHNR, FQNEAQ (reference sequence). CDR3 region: CASSLNSQRPQHF. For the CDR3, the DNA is TGTGCCAGCAGCCTCAACAGCCAGCGGCCCCAGCATTTT.

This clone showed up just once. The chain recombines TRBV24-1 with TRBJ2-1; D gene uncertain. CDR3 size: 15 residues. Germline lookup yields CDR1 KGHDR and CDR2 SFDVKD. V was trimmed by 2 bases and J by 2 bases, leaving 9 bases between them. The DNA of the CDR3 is TGTGCCACCAGTGATTCCACCAGGCCCTACAATGAGCAGTTCTTC. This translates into CATSDSTRPYNEQFF.

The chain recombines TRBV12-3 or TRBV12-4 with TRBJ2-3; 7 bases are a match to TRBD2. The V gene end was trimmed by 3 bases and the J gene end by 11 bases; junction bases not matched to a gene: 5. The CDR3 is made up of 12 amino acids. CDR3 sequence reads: CASSFGGKGQYF. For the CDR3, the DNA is TGTGCCAGCAGTTTCGGGGGGAAGGGGCAGTATTTT.

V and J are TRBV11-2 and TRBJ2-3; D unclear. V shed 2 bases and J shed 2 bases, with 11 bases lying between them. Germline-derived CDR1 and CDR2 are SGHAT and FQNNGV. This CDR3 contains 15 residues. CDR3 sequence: CASSLRAGVTDTQYF. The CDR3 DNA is TGTGCCAGCAGCTTACGCGCAGGAGTCACAGATACGCAGTATTTT.

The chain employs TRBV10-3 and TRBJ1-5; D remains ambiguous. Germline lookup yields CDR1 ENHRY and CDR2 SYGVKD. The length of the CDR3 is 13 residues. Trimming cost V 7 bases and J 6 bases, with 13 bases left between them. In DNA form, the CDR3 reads TGTGCCATCACCGGAAGTCCCCTTCAGCCCCAGCATTTT. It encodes CAITGSPLQPQHF.

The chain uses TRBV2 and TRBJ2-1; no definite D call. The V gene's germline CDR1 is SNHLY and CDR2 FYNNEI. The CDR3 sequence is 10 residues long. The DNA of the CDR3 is TGTGCAACAAAAGGGAATGAGCAGTTCTTC. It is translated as CATKGNEQFF.

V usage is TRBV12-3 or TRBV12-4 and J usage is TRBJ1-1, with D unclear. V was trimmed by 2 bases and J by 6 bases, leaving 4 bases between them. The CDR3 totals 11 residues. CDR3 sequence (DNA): TGTGCCAGCAGTTTATACGCTGAAGCTTTCTTT. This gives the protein CASSLYAEAFF.

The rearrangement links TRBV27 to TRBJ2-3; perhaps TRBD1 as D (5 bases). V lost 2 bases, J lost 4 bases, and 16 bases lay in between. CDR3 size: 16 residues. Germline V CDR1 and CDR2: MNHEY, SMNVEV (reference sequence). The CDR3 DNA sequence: TGTGCCAGCAGTTTAGTAGCAGGGTTATTATCAGATACGCAGTATTTT. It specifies CASSLVAGLLSDTQYF.

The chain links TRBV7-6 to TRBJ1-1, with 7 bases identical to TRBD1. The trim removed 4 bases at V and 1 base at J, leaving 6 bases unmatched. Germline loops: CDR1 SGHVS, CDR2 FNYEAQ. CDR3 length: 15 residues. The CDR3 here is CASSWAGGANTEAFF. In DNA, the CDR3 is TGTGCCAGCAGCTGGGCAGGGGGGGCGAACACTGAAGCTTTCTTT.

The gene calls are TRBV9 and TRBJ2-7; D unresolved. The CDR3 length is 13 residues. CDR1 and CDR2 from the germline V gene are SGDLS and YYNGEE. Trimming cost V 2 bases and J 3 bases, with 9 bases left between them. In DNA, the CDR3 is TGTGCCAGCAGCGTTGGGGTAAACTACGAGCAGTACTTC. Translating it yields CASSVGVNYEQYF.

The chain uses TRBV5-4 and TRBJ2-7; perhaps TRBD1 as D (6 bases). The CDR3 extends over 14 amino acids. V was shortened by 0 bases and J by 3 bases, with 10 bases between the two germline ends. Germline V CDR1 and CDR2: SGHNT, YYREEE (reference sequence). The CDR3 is CASSLARGNYEQYF. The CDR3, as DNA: TGTGCCAGCAGCTTGGCCAGGGGAAACTACGAGCAGTACTTC. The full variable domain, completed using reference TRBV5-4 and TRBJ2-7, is ETGVTQSPTHLIKTRGQQVTLRCSSQSGHNTVSWYQQALGQGPQFIFQYYREEENGRGNFPPRFSGLQFPNYSSELNVNALELDDSALYLCASSLARGNYEQYFGPGTRLTVT.

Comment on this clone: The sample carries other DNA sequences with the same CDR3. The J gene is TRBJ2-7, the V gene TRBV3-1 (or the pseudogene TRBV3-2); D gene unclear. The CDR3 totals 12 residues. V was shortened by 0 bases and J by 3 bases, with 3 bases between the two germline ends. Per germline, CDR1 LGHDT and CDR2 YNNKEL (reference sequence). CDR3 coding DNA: TGTGCCAGCAGCCAAGATCTCTACGAGCAGTACTTC. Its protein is CASSQDLYEQYF.